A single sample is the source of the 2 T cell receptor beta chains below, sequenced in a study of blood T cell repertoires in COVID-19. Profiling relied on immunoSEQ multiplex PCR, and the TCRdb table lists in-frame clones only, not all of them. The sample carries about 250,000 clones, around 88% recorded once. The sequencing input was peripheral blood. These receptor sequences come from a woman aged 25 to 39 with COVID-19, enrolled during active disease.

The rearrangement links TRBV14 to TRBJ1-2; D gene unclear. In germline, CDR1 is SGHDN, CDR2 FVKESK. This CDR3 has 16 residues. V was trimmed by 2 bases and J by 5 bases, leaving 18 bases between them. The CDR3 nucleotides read TGTGCCAGCAGCCAAACACGGCGGCCCGGGAGGTATGGCTACACCTTC. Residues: CASSQTRRPGRYGYTF. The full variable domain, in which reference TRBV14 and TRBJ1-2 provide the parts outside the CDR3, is EAGVTQFPSHSVIEKGQTVTLRCDPISGHDNLYWYRRVMGKEIKFLLHFVKESKQDESGMPNNRFLAERTGGTYSTLKVQPAELEDSGVYFCASSQTRRPGRYGYTFGSGTRLTVV.

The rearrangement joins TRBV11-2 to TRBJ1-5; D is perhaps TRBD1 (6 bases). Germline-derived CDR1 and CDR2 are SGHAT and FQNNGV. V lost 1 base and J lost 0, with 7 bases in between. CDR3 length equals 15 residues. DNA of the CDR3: TGTGCCAGCAGCTTAGGGGGGCATAGCAATCAGCCCCAGCATTTT. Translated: CASSLGGHSNQPQHF.